This is a list of T cell receptor beta chains from one sample in a study of blood T cell repertoires in COVID-19. Sequencing used immunoSEQ multiplex PCR; TCRdb keeps in-frame clones, though not all of them. The sample records some 260,000 clones, about nine tenths being singletons. Sequencing was performed on PBMCs or T cells enriched from blood (not recorded which). These receptors came from a woman aged 30 to 39 with acute COVID-19. The CDR3 runs from the conserved cysteine through the conserved F or W. The D gene is left open where the match is weak. Size is omitted from some rows. Given values are once, few, many or a class for expanded clones.

TRBD1	once	TRBV4-1	TRBJ1-6	TGCGCCAGCAGCCAAGATCCGGGACAGGGACGTTCACCCCTCCACTTT	CASSQDPGQGRSPLHF
TRBD2	NA	TRBV6-6	TRBJ2-7	TGTGCCAGCAGCACTAGCGGGGGGCACGAGCAGTACTTC	CASSTSGGHEQYF
NA	NA	TRBV12-3/TRBV12-4	TRBJ2-7	TGTGCCAGCAGTTCACATATTTACGAGCAGTACTTC	CASSSHIYEQYF
TRBD2	NA	TRBV28	TRBJ2-7	TGTGCCAGCAGGGGGGGACTAGCCTCCTACGAGCAGTACTTC	CASRGGLASYEQYF
NA	NA	TRBV7-2	TRBJ2-1	TGTGCCAGCAGCTTAATCCTATACAATGAGCAGTTCTTC	CASSLILYNEQFF
NA	NA	TRBV9	TRBJ1-3	TGTGCCAGCGGGAGGGCTCCCTCTGGAAACACCATATATTTT	CASGRAPSGNTIYF
NA	NA	TRBV15	TRBJ2-1	TGTGCCACCAGCAGAGATCGGACGGGAGACGAGCAGTTCTTC	CATSRDRTGDEQFF
TRBD1	NA	TRBV18	TRBJ2-7	TGTGCCAGCTCACCCGGGACAGGGCATCACGAGCAGTACTTC	CASSPGTGHHEQYF
NA	NA	TRBV4-1	TRBJ1-1	TGCGCCAGCAGCCCAGGGGCGTCGTTGTACACTGAAGCTTTCTTT	CASSPGASLYTEAFF
NA	NA	TRBV6-1	TRBJ1-3	TGTGCCAGCAGTGAAGCCGGGACATCTGGAAACACCATATATTTT	CASSEAGTSGNTIYF
TRBD2	few	TRBV11-2	TRBJ2-7	TGTGCCAGCAGCTTAGGTGGGGAGCTAGCGGGCGCACATTACGAGCAGTACTTC	CASSLGGELAGAHYEQYF
TRBD1	NA	TRBV11-2	TRBJ1-1	TGTGCCAGCAGTCGGGGACAGGGGAACACTGAAGCTTTCTTT	CASSRGQGNTEAFF
NA	NA	TRBV9	TRBJ2-4	TGTGCCAGCAGCGGAGCCGCGAACATTCAGTACTTC	CASSGAANIQYF
NA	NA	TRBV7-2	TRBJ1-2	TGTGCCAGCAGCCGACCGACTAGTTCTGGCTACACCTTC	CASSRPTSSGYTF
TRBD1	few	TRBV6-5	TRBJ2-7	TGTGCCAGCAGAACGGACAGGTTGGGTTCCTACGAGCAGTACTTC	CASRTDRLGSYEQYF
TRBD2	once	TRBV19	TRBJ2-1	TGTGCCAGTAGGGCCGGGACTAGCGGGAACAATGAGCAGTTCTTC	CASRAGTSGNNEQFF
NA	NA	TRBV2	TRBJ1-4	TGTGCCAGCAGGTGGGGTCGGGGTAGGGAGAGATTCGGTGAAAAACTGTTTTTT	CASRWGRGRERFGEKLFF
TRBD1	NA	TRBV7-2	TRBJ1-6	TGTGCCAGCAGCTCGACAGGGTCGGGTTCACCCCTCCACTTT	CASSSTGSGSPLHF
NA	NA	TRBV3-1/TRBV3-2	TRBJ1-5	TGTGCCAGCAGCCAAGAAGGAGCAAATCAGCCCCAGCATTTT	CASSQEGANQPQHF
TRBD2	once	TRBV9	TRBJ2-1	TGTGCCAGCAGCGTAGCAGCGGGAGGGTACAATGAGCAGTTCTTC	CASSVAAGGYNEQFF
TRBD1	NA	TRBV7-6	TRBJ2-1	TGTGCCAGCAGCTTTGGACTTTCCAGGGGGAATGAGCAGTTCTTC	CASSFGLSRGNEQFF
TRBD2	NA	TRBV6-5	TRBJ2-5	TGTGCCAGCAGTTACGGACTAGCGGGGAACCGGGAGACCCAGTACTTC	CASSYGLAGNRETQYF
TRBD2	NA	TRBV5-1	TRBJ2-4	TGCGCCAGCAGCTTGTCCGGGGGGGAAAACATTCAGTACTTC	CASSLSGGENIQYF
TRBD1	NA	TRBV29-1	TRBJ1-2	TGCAGCGTTGATCTGGACAGGGAAAAGTTGGACGGCTACACCTTC	CSVDLDREKLDGYTF
NA	NA	TRBV9	TRBJ1-3	TGTGCCAGCAGCGTTTTCCAGGGTTTCTCTGGAAACACCATATATTTT	CASSVFQGFSGNTIYF
NA	NA	TRBV13	TRBJ2-7	TGTGCCAGCAGCCTACCTCCCTTGAACGAGCAGTACTTC	CASSLPPLNEQYF
TRBD2	NA	TRBV30	TRBJ2-3	TGTGCCTGGCAACTAGCGGGGGGATCCACAGATACGCAGTATTTT	CAWQLAGGSTDTQYF
TRBD2	NA	TRBV27	TRBJ2-7	TGTGCCAGCAGGCTCGGCGGGGCGGGAGTTAACGAGCAGTACTTC	CASRLGGAGVNEQYF
NA	NA	TRBV7-9	TRBJ2-7	TGTGCCAGCAGCAGGAGGGACGAGCAGTACTTC	CASSRRDEQYF
TRBD2	NA	TRBV5-1	TRBJ2-2	TGCGCCAGCAGCTTGGCTAGCGGGAGCACCGGGGAGCTGTTTTTT	CASSLASGSTGELFF
TRBD1	NA	TRBV5-8	TRBJ1-1	TGTGCCAGCAGCCCTAGAGGGGGACAGGGGCTTCGAGGTGAAGCTTTCTTT	CASSPRGGQGLRGEAFF
NA	once	TRBV28	TRBJ1-6	TGTGCCAGCAGCGGGGGGGACCCTAATTCACCCCTCCACTTT	CASSGGDPNSPLHF
TRBD1	NA	TRBV5-1	TRBJ1-3	TGCGCCAGCAGCTTGGCAGCCATCGGTGGGACAGGCAACCAAAACACCATATATTTT	CASSLAAIGGTGNQNTIYF
TRBD1	NA	TRBV30	TRBJ1-4	TGTGCCTGCTCCAGGGGGCGGAATGAAAAACTGTTTTTT	CACSRGRNEKLFF
NA	NA	TRBV9	TRBJ2-2	TGTGCCAGCAGCGTAAGAGGGAGTGACACCGGGGAGCTGTTTTTT	CASSVRGSDTGELFF
NA	NA	TRBV7-6	TRBJ2-5	TGTGCCAGCAGCTTAGCCGTTTTGACAGACCAAGAGACCCAGTACTTC	CASSLAVLTDQETQYF
TRBD2	NA	TRBV5-6	TRBJ2-5	TGTGCCAGCAGCTTGTTGGCCGCGGGAGCTCAGAGAGAGACCCAGTACTTC	CASSLLAAGAQRETQYF
TRBD2	NA	TRBV10-3	TRBJ2-1	TGTGCCATCAGGCGCACTCCCGGGACTAGCGGAAGCAATGAGCAGTTCTTC	CAIRRTPGTSGSNEQFF
NA	NA	TRBV2	TRBJ1-5	TGTGCCAGCAGTGTTCGGGGAGGGAGCAATCAGCCCCAGCATTTT	CASSVRGGSNQPQHF
TRBD2	NA	TRBV4-3	TRBJ2-5	TGCGCCAGCAGCCAAGGTCTTAGCGGGCCCCCAGGAGGGACCCAGTACTTC	CASSQGLSGPPGGTQYF
TRBD2	NA	TRBV10-1	TRBJ2-3	TGCGCCAGCACTAAGTCGGAGGGGCGGGGGGTCAGCACAGATACGCAGTATTTT	CASTKSEGRGVSTDTQYF
NA	NA	TRBV9	TRBJ2-4	TGTGCCAGCAGCGTAGAAGGAGGGGGCCTAAACATTCAGTACTTC	CASSVEGGGLNIQYF
TRBD1	NA	TRBV18	TRBJ2-5	TGTGCCAGCTCCCCCGGACAGGGAGAGACCCAGTACTTC	CASSPGQGETQYF
NA	NA	TRBV19	TRBJ1-2	TGTGCCACCAGAAGGCAGGGAGGCTATGGCTACACCTTC	CATRRQGGYGYTF
TRBD2	NA	TRBV7-8	TRBJ2-1	TGTGCCAGCAGCTCCCCGGGGACTAGCGGGAGTTACAATGAGCAGTTCTTC	CASSSPGTSGSYNEQFF
TRBD1	NA	TRBV28	TRBJ1-2	TGTGCCAATAGGGACAGATCGCGGGGCTACACCTTC	CANRDRSRGYTF
TRBD2	NA	TRBV27	TRBJ2-7	TGTGCCAGCAGAGCGGGGAGTTACGAGCAGTACTTC	CASRAGSYEQYF
TRBD1	NA	TRBV6-2/TRBV6-3	TRBJ2-7	TGTGCCAGCAGTTATTCCGCGACAGGGGTCTACTACGAGCAGTACTTC	CASSYSATGVYYEQYF
TRBD2	few	TRBV27	TRBJ2-7	TGTGCCAGCAGTCTGACCGGGACTAGCGTCGTCGAGCAGTACTTC	CASSLTGTSVVEQYF
NA	NA	TRBV18	TRBJ1-2	TGTGCCAGCTCACCACTCGGAGGGAGTGGCTACACCTTC	CASSPLGGSGYTF
TRBD1	NA	TRBV4-1	TRBJ1-5	TGCGCCAGCAGCCAAGGGACAGGGGGGTACCAGCCCCAGCATTTT	CASSQGTGGYQPQHF
NA	few	TRBV4-1	TRBJ2-1	TGCGCCAGCAGCCAAGATAAAACGGGGCAGGGGCCGTTCTTC	CASSQDKTGQGPFF
NA	NA	TRBV5-5	TRBJ2-3	TGTGCAAGCAGCTTGGAGGGGCAACGCACAGATACGCAGTATTTT	CASSLEGQRTDTQYF
NA	NA	TRBV7-9	TRBJ2-5	TGTGCCAGCAGCTTGGGGGGACTCCAAGAGACCCAGTACTTC	CASSLGGLQETQYF
NA	NA	TRBV27	TRBJ1-6	TGTGCCAGCAGTGTAACAGGGAGGGTCGGATCACCCCTCCACTTT	CASSVTGRVGSPLHF